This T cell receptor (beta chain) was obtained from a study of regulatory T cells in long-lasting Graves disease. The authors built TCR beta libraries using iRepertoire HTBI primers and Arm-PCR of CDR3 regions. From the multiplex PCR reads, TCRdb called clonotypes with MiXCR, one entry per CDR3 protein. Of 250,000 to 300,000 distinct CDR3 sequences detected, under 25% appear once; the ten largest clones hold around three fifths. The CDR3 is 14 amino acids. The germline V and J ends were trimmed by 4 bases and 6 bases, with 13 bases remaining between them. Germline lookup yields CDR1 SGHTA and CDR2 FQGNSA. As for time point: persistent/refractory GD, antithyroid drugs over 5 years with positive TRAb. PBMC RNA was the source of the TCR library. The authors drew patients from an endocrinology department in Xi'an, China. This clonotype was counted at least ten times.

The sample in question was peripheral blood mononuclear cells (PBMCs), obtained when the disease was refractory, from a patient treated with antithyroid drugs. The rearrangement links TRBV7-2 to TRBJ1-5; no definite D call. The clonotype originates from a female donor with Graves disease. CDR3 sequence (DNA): TGTGCCAGCAGCTACTCGGGAGCTACTCAGCCCCAGCATTTT. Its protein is CASSYSGATQPQHF.